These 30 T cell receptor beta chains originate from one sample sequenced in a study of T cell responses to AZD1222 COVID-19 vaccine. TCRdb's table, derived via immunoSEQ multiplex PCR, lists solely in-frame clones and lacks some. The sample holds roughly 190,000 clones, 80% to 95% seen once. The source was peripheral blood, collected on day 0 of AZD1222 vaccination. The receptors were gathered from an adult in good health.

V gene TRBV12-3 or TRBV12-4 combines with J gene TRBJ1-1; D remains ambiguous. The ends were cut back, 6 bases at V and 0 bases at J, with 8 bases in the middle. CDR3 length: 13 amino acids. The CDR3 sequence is CASRPVMNTEAFF. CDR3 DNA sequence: TGTGCCAGCAGGCCTGTTATGAACACTGAAGCTTTCTTT.

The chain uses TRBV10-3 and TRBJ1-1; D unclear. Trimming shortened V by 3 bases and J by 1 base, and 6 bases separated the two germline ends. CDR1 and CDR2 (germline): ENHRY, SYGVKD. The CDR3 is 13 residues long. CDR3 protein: CAISDLRNTEAFF. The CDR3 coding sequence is TGTGCCATCAGTGATTTGAGGAACACTGAAGCTTTCTTT.

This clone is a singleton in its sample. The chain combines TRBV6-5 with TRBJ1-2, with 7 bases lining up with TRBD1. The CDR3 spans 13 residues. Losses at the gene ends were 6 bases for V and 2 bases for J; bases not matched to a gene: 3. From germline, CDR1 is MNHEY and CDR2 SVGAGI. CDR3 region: CASRRQGNYGYTF. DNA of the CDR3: TGTGCCAGCAGACGACAGGGAAACTATGGCTACACCTTC.

The CDR3 region has the DNA TGTGCCAGCAGCAAGGATCACAGGGGGGCTTATGGCTACACCTTC. Translated, it gives CASSKDHRGAYGYTF. The chain combines TRBV21-1 with TRBJ1-2; TRBD1 reflects the table's D call only, with no check against the DNA. TRBV21-1 is reported as a pseudogene. The CDR3 is 15 residues long.

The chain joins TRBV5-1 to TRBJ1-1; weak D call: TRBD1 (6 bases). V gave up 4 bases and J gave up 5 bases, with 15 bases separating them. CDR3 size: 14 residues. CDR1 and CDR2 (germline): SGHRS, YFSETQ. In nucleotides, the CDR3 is TGCGCCAGCAGCGGAGTATTAGGGGGGACTGAAGCTTTCTTT. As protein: CASSGVLGGTEAFF.

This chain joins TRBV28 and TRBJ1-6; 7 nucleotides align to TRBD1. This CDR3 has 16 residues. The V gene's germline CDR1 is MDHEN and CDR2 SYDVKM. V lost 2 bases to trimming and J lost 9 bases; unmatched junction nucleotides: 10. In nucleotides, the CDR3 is TGTGCCAGCAGTTTACCCCGAGGAGGGGGCGGTTCACCCCTCCACTTT. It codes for CASSLPRGGGGSPLHF.

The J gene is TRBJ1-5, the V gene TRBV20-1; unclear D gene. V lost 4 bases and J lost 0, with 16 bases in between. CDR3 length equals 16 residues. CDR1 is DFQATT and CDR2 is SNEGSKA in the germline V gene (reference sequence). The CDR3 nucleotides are TGCAGTGCTACTGACCGAACAAAGACTAGCAATCAGCCCCAGCATTTT. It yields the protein CSATDRTKTSNQPQHF.

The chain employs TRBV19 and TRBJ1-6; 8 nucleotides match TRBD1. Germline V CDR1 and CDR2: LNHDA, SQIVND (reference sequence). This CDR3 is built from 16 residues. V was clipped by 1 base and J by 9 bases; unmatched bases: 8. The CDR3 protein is CASSIGLGTGLSPLHF. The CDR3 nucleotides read TGTGCCAGTAGTATAGGTCTGGGGACAGGACTTTCACCCCTCCACTTT.

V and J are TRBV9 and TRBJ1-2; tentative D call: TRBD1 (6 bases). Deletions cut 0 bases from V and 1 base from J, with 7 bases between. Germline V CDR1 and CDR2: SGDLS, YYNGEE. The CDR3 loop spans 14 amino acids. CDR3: CASSVVQGNYGYTF. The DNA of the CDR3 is TGTGCCAGCAGCGTAGTACAGGGTAACTATGGCTACACCTTC.

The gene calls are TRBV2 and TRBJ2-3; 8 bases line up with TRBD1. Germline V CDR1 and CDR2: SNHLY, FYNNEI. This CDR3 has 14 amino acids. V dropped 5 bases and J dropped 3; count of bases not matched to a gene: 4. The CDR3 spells CASSSRGLTDTQYF. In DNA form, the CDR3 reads TGTGCCAGCAGTAGCAGGGGGCTGACAGATACGCAGTATTTT.

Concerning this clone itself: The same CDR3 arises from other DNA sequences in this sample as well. CDR3: CASSLAPNTEAFF. As DNA, the CDR3 is TGCGCCAGCAGCTTGGCCCCGAACACTGAAGCTTTCTTT. This rearrangement joins TRBV5-1 to TRBJ1-1; D ambiguous. The germline V gene encodes CDR1 SGHRS and CDR2 YFSETQ. V was trimmed by 0 bases and J by 1 base, leaving 4 bases between them. This CDR3 is built from 13 residues.

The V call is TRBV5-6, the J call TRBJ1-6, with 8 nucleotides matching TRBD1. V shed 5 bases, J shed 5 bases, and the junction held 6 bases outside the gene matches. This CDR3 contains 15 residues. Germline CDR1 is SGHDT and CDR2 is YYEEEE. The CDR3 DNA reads TGTGCCAGCAGTCGCAAGGACAGGGATAATTCACCCCTCCACTTT. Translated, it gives CASSRKDRDNSPLHF. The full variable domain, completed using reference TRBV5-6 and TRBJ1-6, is DAGVTQSPTHLIKTRGQQVTLRCSPKSGHDTVSWYQQALGQGPQFIFQYYEEEERQRGNFPDRFSGHQFPNYSSELNVNALLLGDSALYLCASSRKDRDNSPLHFGNGTRLTVT.

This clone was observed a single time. The CDR3 spells CASSPDNYEQYF. For the CDR3, the DNA is TGTGCCAGCAGTCCTGACAACTACGAGCAGTACTTC. The rearrangement links TRBV12-3 or TRBV12-4 to TRBJ2-7; D gene unclear. With 5 bases removed from V and 3 bases from J, the gap between germline ends came to 8 bases. The CDR3 has 12 amino acids.

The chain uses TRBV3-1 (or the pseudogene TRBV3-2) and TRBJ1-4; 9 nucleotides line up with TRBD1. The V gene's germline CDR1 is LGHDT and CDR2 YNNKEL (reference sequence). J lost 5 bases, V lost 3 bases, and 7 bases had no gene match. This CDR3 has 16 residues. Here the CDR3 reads CASSHPTGTGNEKLFF. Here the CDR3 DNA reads TGTGCCAGCAGCCACCCAACGGGGACAGGGAATGAAAAACTGTTTTTT.

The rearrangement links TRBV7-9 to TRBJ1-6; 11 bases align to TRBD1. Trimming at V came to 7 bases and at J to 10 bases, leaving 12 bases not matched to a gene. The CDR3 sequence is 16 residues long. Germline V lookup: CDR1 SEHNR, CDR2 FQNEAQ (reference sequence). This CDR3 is CASTPPGGTGGSPLHF. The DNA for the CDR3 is TGTGCCAGCACCCCCCCGGGAGGGACAGGGGGATCACCCCTCCACTTT.

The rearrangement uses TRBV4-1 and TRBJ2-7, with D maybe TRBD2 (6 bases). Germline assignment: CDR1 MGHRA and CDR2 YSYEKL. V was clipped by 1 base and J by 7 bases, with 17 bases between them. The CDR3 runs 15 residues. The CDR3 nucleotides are TGCGCCAGCAGCCAAGTAACAGGTACTGGGAGGGAGCAGTACTTC. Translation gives CASSQVTGTGREQYF.

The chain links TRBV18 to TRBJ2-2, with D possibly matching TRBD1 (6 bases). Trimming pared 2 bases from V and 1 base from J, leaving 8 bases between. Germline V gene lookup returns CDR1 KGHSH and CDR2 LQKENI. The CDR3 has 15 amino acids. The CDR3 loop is CASSPVTGNTGELFF. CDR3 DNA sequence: TGTGCCAGCTCACCAGTGACAGGGAACACCGGGGAGCTGTTTTTT.

CDR3 bases: TGTGCCAGCAGAACAACAGTTAACTATGGCTACACCTTC. Its protein product is CASRTTVNYGYTF. The chain uses TRBV12-3 or TRBV12-4 and TRBJ1-2; no reliable D call. The CDR3 is made up of 13 amino acids. The germline V and J ends were trimmed by 6 bases and 1 base, with 9 bases remaining between them.

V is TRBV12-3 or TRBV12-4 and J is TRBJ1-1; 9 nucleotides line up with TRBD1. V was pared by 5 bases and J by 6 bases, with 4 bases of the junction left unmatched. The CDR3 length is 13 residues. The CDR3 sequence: CASSPTGGSEAFF. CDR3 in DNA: TGTGCCAGCAGTCCCACAGGGGGCTCTGAAGCTTTCTTT.

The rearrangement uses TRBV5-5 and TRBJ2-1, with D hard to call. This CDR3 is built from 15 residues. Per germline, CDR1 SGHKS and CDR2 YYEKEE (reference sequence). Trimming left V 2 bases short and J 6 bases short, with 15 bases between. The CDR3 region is CASSLGPADPNEQFF. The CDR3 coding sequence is TGTGCCAGCAGCTTAGGCCCCGCAGATCCCAATGAGCAGTTCTTC.

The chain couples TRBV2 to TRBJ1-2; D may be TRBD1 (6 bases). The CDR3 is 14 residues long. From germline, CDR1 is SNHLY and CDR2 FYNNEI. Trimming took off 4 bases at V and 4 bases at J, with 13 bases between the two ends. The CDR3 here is CASSVIGQSYGYTF. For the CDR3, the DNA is TGTGCCAGCAGTGTCATAGGACAGAGCTATGGCTACACCTTC.

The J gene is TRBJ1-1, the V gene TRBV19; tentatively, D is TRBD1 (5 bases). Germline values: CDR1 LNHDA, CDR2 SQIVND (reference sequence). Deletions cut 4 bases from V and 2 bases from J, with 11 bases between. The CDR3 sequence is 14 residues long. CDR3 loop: CASSTWTLNTEAFF. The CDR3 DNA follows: TGTGCCAGTAGTACCTGGACATTAAACACTGAAGCTTTCTTT.

CDR3 bases: TGTGCCAGCAGTTACTCGGTCCTGGGGGCCCCTGAAGCTTTCTTT. As protein: CASSYSVLGAPEAFF. V usage is TRBV6-5 and J usage is TRBJ1-1; TRBD1 is a possible D gene (6 bases). Germline assignment: CDR1 MNHEY and CDR2 SVGAGI. The CDR3 contains 15 residues. Trimming stripped 0 bases from V and 6 bases from J, with 14 bases between.

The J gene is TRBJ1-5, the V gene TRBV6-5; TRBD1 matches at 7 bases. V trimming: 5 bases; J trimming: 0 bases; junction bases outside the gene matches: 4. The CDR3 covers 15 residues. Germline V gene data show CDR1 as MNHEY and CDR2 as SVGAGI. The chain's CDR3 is CASSRQGSSNQPQHF. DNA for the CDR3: TGTGCCAGCAGTCGACAGGGATCTAGCAATCAGCCCCAGCATTTT.

CDR3 in DNA: TGCGCCAGCAGCTTGGCGGGAGCTGGCAGGGGAAATGGCTACACCTTC. Amino acid sequence: CASSLAGAGRGNGYTF. This chain connects TRBV5-1 to TRBJ1-2, with D possibly TRBD1 on 6 matching bases. CDR3 size: 16 residues. V was shortened by 0 bases and J by 6 bases, with 18 bases between the two germline ends. From germline, CDR1 is SGHRS and CDR2 YFSETQ. The whole variable domain, remainder taken from reference TRBV5-1 and TRBJ1-2, is KAGVTQTPRYLIKTRGQQVTLSCSPISGHRSVSWYQQTPGQGLQFLFEYFSETQRNKGNFPGRFSGRQFSNSRSEMNVSTLELGDSALYLCASSLAGAGRGNGYTFGSGTRLTVV.

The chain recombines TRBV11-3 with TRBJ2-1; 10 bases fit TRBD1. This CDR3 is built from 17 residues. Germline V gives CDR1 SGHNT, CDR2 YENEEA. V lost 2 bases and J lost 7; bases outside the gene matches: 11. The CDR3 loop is CASSLSPDRGLSNEQFF. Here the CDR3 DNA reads TGTGCCAGCAGCTTAAGTCCCGACAGGGGGCTTTCGAATGAGCAGTTCTTC.

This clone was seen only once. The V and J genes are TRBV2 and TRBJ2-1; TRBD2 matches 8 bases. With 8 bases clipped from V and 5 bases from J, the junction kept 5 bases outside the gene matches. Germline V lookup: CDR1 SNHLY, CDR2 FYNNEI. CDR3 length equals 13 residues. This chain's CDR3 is CASQAGGHNEQFF. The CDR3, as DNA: TGTGCCAGCCAGGCGGGGGGACACAATGAGCAGTTCTTC.

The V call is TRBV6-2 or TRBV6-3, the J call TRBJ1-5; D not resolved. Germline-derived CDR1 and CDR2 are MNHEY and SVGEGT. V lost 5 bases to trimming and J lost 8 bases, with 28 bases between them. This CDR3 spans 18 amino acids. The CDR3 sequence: CASSGTLGLGIEGEPQHF. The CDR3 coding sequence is TGTGCCAGCAGTGGTACCTTAGGGCTTGGCATCGAGGGAGAGCCCCAGCATTTT.

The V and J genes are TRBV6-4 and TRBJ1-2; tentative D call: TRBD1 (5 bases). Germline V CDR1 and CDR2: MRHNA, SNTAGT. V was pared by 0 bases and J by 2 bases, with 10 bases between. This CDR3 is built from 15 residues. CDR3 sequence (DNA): TGTGCCAGCAGTGACTCGAGCGGGGCGAACTATGGCTACACCTTC. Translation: CASSDSSGANYGYTF.

CDR3 bases: TGCGCCAGCAGCCAAGCGGCTAGCGAAGAGACCCAGTACTTC. Amino acids: CASSQAASEETQYF. This rearrangement joins TRBV4-3 to TRBJ2-5, with D possibly TRBD2 on 6 matching bases. Germline V gene lookup returns CDR1 LGHNA and CDR2 YSLEER. This CDR3 comprises 14 residues. Trimming removed 1 base from V and 3 bases from J, with 9 bases in between.